This TCR beta chain comes out of a study of T cell changes during pregnancy in multiple sclerosis (dated by TCRdb to the late 2010s). For context, the study as a whole: Changes in the T cell repertoire over the course of pregnancy were examined in this study in women with multiple sclerosis.

Details on this clone: What this receptor recognizes is not known. Base-call qualities are not available, and no considerably larger clone is one nucleotide away.

Libraries were prepared through the immunoSEQ multiplex PCR assay. TCRdb re-hosts the immuneACCESS table, in-frame sequences only. Its copies lack some clones; in the studies checked, an unresolved V gene accounts for under half of them, and the cause for the rest is not known. The sample table shows some 30,000 clones, and 70% to 90% are seen once. 6.9% of the sample rests with the top ten. CDR1 is given as MNHEY and CDR2 as SVGAGI, both from the germline V gene. The CDR3, cysteine through phenylalanine, is 13 amino acids long. The sequence is cut down to CDR3 DNA, 39 bases in frame from base 1. The trim is 2 bases for V and 0 bases for J, with a gap of 4 bases between the germline ends.

This TCR was recovered from a female donor with multiple sclerosis, enrolled in a pregnancy study. The starting material was CD8+ T cells from peripheral blood mononuclear cells, obtained in the second trimester of pregnancy. The sequence links TRBV6-5 to TRBJ2-5, with the D gene uncertain. The CDR3 amino acid sequence is: CASSYLHQETQYF. The bases read TGTGCCAGCAGTTACCTCCACCAAGAGACCCAGTACTTC.